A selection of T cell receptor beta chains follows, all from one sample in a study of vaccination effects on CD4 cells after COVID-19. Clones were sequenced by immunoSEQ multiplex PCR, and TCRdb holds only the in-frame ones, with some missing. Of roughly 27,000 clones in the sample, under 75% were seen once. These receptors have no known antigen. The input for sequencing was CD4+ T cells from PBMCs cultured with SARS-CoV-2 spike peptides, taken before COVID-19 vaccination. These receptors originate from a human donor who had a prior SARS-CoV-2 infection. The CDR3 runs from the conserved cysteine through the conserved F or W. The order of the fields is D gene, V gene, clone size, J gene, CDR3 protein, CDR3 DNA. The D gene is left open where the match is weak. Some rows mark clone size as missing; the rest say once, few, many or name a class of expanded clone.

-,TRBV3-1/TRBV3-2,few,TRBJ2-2,CASSQVVQPNTGELFF,TGTGCCAGCAGCCAGGTTGTACAGCCAAACACCGGGGAGCTGTTTTTT
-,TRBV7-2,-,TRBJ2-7,CASSSSRGAEQYF,TGTGCCAGCAGCTCCTCGCGTGGGGCCGAGCAGTACTTC
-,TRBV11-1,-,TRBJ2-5,CASSSQEETQYF,TGTGCCAGCAGCTCACAGGAAGAGACCCAGTACTTC
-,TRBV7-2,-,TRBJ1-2,CASSPERGNYGYTF,TGTGCCAGCAGCCCCGAGCGGGGGAACTATGGCTACACCTTC
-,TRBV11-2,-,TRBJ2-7,CASSSIRTGGYEQYF,TGTGCCAGCAGCTCGATCCGCACCGGGGGTTACGAGCAGTACTTC
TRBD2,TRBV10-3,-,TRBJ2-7,CAISESGLAVQGEQYF,TGTGCCATCAGTGAGTCGGGACTAGCGGTTCAAGGCGAGCAGTACTTC
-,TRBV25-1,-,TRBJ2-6,CATLRSGANVLTF,TGTGCCACCTTGCGCTCTGGGGCCAACGTCCTGACTTTC
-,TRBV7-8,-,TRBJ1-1,CASSSDPRTEAFF,TGTGCCAGCAGCTCCGACCCCCGGACTGAAGCTTTCTTT
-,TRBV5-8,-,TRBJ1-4,CASSLRWGAEKLFF,TGTGCCAGCAGCTTAAGATGGGGGGCTGAAAAACTGTTTTTT
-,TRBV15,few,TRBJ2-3,CATSRPDSTDTQYF,TGTGCCACCAGCAGGCCAGATAGCACAGATACGCAGTATTTT
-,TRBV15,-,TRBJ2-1,CATSRQNFYNEQFF,TGTGCCACCAGCAGACAGAACTTCTACAATGAGCAGTTCTTC
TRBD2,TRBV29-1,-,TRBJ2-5,CSVVIGLAGGQTQYF,TGCAGCGTTGTAATAGGACTAGCGGGGGGACAGACCCAGTACTTC
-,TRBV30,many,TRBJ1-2,CAWSGSGLGYGYTF,TGTGCCTGGAGCGGTTCGGGCCTCGGGTATGGCTACACCTTC
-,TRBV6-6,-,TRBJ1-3,CASSLSADRLSGNTIYF,TGTGCCAGCAGTCTGAGCGCGGACCGTCTCTCTGGAAACACCATATATTTT
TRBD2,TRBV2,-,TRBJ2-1,CASRGLAGGGFYNEQFF,TGTGCCAGCAGGGGACTAGCGGGAGGGGGGTTCTACAATGAGCAGTTCTTC
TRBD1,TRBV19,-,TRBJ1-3,CASSSRTGVAFGNTIYF,TGTGCCAGTAGTTCACGGACAGGGGTGGCTTTTGGAAACACCATATATTTT
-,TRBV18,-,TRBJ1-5,CASSPRPAQSGQPQHF,TGTGCCAGCTCACCACGGCCAGCGCAATCTGGTCAGCCCCAGCATTTT
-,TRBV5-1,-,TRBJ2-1,CASSLTPGPNYNEQFF,TGCGCCAGCAGCTTGACCCCGGGACCCAACTACAATGAGCAGTTCTTC
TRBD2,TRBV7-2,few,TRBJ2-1,CASRTQRGGRNEQFF,TGTGCCAGCAGGACACAGCGGGGGGGCCGCAATGAGCAGTTCTTC
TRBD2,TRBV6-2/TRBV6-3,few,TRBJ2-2,CASSGGLADTGELFF,TGTGCCAGCAGTGGCGGACTAGCGGACACCGGGGAGCTGTTTTTT
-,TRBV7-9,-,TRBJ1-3,CASSSWAPDSGNTIYF,TGTGCCAGCAGCTCCTGGGCCCCTGACTCTGGAAACACCATATATTTT
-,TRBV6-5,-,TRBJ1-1,CASSYKGTEAFF,TGTGCCAGCAGTTATAAGGGCACTGAAGCTTTCTTT
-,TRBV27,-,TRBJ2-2,CASSWTVITGELFF,TGTGCCAGCAGCTGGACTGTTATCACCGGGGAGCTGTTTTTT
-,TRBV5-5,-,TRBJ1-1,CASSFGANTEAFF,TGTGCCAGCAGCTTCGGGGCGAACACTGAAGCTTTCTTT
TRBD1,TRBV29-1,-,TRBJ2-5,CSVGGQGVSQYF,TGCAGCGTTGGTGGACAGGGGGTGAGCCAGTACTTC
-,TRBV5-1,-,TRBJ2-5,CAGRTGQETQYF,TGCGCCGGCCGTACCGGCCAAGAGACCCAGTACTTC
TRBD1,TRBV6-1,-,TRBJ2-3,CASSARGQGRTDTQYF,TGTGCCAGCAGTGCGAGGGGACAGGGGAGAACAGATACGCAGTATTTT
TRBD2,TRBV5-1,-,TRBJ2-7,CASSFSGGVSGEQYF,TGCGCCAGCAGCTTTAGCGGGGGTGTTTCTGGCGAGCAGTACTTC
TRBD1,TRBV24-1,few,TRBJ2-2,CATSDAGTGGLTGELFF,TGTGCCACCAGTGATGCCGGGACAGGGGGCTTGACCGGGGAGCTGTTTTTT
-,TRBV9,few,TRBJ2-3,CASSARDRGMTDTQYF,TGTGCCAGCAGCGCCAGGGACCGGGGGATGACAGATACGCAGTATTTT
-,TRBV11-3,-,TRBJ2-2,CASSLRRSLFF,TGTGCCAGCAGCCTACGAAGGAGCCTGTTTTTT
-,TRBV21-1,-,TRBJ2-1,CASSRIGTKTYNEQFF,TGTGCCAGCAGCAGAATCGGGACCAAAACATACAATGAGCAGTTCTTC
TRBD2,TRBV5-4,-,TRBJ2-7,CASSLVVAGGTYEQYF,TGTGCCAGCAGCTTGGTAGTAGCGGGGGGTACCTACGAGCAGTACTTC
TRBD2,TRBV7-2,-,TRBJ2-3,CASSPLGIAGANPDTQYF,TGTGCCAGCAGCCCCCTGGGAATAGCGGGAGCCAACCCAGATACGCAGTATTTT
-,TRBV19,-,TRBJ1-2,CASSWGNYGYTF,TGTGCCAGTAGTTGGGGGAACTATGGCTACACCTTC
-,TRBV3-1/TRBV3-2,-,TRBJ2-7,CASSLTFPSAYEQYF,TGTGCCAGCAGCCTCACTTTTCCCAGCGCCTACGAGCAGTACTTC
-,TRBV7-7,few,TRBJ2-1,CASSSSGAEQFF,TGTGCTAGCAGCTCATCGGGGGCGGAGCAGTTCTTC
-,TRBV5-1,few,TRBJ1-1,CASSSHRGRDTEAFF,TGCGCCAGCAGCTCCCATAGAGGCAGGGACACTGAAGCTTTCTTT
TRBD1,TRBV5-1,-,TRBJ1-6,CASSFGGLGTVRSPLHF,TGCGCCAGCAGCTTTGGCGGTCTGGGGACAGTTCGGTCACCCCTCCACTTT
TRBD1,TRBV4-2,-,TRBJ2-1,CASSQRQGAGNEQFF,TGTGCCAGCAGCCAAAGACAGGGGGCAGGCAATGAGCAGTTCTTC
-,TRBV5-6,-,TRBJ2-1,CASSLDYYNEQFF,TGTGCCAGCAGCTTGGACTACTACAATGAGCAGTTCTTC
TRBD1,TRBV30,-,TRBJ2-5,CAWSRTGMFETQYF,TGTGCCTGGTCCCGGACAGGGATGTTCGAGACCCAGTACTTC
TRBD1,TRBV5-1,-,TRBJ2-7,CASNIQGANEQYF,TGCGCCAGCAACATACAGGGGGCAAACGAGCAGTACTTC
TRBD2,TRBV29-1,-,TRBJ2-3,CSVMGVIAGRGFSTDTQYF,TGCAGCGTTATGGGGGTTATAGCGGGACGGGGATTTAGCACAGATACGCAGTATTTT
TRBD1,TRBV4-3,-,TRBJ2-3,CASSPGTGGRTDTQYF,TGCGCCAGCAGCCCAGGGACAGGGGGCCGCACAGATACGCAGTATTTT